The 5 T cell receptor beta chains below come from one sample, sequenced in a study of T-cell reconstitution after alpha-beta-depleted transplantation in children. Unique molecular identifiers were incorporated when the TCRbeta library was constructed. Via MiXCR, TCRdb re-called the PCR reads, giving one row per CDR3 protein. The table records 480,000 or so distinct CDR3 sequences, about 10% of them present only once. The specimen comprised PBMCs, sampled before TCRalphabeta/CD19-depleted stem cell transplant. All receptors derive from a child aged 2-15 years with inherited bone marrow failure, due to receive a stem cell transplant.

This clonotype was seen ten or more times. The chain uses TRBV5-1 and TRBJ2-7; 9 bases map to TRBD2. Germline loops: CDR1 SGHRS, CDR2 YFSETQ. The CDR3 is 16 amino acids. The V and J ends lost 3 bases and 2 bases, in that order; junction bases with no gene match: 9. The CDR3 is CASSSVLAGQAYEQYF. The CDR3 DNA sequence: TGCGCCAGCAGCTCGGTACTAGCGGGTCAAGCCTACGAGCAGTACTTC.

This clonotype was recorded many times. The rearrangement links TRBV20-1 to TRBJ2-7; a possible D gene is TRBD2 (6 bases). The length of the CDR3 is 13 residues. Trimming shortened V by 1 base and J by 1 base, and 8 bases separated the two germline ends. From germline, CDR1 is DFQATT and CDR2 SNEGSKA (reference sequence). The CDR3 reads CSARGGLSYEQYF. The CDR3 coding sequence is TGCAGTGCTAGAGGGGGACTGTCCTACGAGCAGTACTTC.

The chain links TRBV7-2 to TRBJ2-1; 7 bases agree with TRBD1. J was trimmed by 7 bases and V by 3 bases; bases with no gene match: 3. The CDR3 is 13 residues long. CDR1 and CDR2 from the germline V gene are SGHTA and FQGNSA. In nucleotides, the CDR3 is TGTGCCAGCAGCTTCCCACAGGGGAATGAGCAGTTCTTC. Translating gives CASSFPQGNEQFF.

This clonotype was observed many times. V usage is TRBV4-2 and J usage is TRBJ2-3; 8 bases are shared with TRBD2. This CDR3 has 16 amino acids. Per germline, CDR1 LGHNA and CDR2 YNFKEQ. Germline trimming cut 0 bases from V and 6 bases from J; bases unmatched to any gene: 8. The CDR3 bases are TGTGCCAGCAGCCAAGAACTAGCGGCGTGGTTGGATACGCAGTATTTT. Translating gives CASSQELAAWLDTQYF.

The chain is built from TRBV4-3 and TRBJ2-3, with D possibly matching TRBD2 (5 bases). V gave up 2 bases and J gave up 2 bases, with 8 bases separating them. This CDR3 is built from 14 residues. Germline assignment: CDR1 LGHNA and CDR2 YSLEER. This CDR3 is CASSQRGLTDTQYF. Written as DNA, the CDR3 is TGCGCCAGCAGCCAACGGGGTCTCACAGATACGCAGTATTTT.